This is a list of T cell receptor beta chains from one sample in a study of T-cell memory formation after mild COVID-19. In TCRdb, the 5' RACE reads were re-called with MiXCR into one record per CDR3 protein. The table has roughly 380,000 distinct CDR3 sequences, around 28% seen once. Source material: PBMCs or a T cell subset sorted from them (not recorded which). These receptors originate from an adult woman who had mild COVID-19 (a few samples of this study predate the infection). Cell type and time point are not known. The CDR3 runs from the conserved cysteine through the conserved F or W. Each record gives: D gene, J gene, V gene, clone size, CDR3 DNA, CDR3 protein. A D gene is named only where the DNA matches it firmly. For some rows the clone size is stated as once, few or many, or as a class when expanded; others skip it.

D gene: TRBD1; J gene: TRBJ2-3; V gene: TRBV24-1; clone size: few; CDR3 DNA: TGTGCCACCCAGGACAGGGGAAAGAGCACAGATACGCAGTATTTT; CDR3 protein: CATQDRGKSTDTQYF
D gene: -; J gene: TRBJ2-5; V gene: TRBV5-8; clone size: -; CDR3 DNA: TGTGCCAGCAGCTTTGGACTCCTGTCGGAGACCCAGTACTTC; CDR3 protein: CASSFGLLSETQYF
D gene: -; J gene: TRBJ1-6; V gene: TRBV24-1; clone size: -; CDR3 DNA: TGTGCCACCAGTGATTTGGGTTCACCCCTCCACTTT; CDR3 protein: CATSDLGSPLHF
D gene: -; J gene: TRBJ1-4; V gene: TRBV28; clone size: -; CDR3 DNA: TGTGCCAGCAGTTTCAGACTGTCAATTAGTGAAAAACTGTTTTTT; CDR3 protein: CASSFRLSISEKLFF
D gene: -; J gene: TRBJ1-2; V gene: TRBV20-1; clone size: -; CDR3 DNA: TGCAGTGCTAGAGATGGGGCAGGGAAGCGCTACACCTTC; CDR3 protein: CSARDGAGKRYTF
D gene: TRBD1; J gene: TRBJ1-2; V gene: TRBV7-2; clone size: -; CDR3 DNA: TGTGCCAGCAGCTTCGGACAGGGGCCTTGGGGCTACACCTTC; CDR3 protein: CASSFGQGPWGYTF
D gene: -; J gene: TRBJ1-5; V gene: TRBV4-2; clone size: -; CDR3 DNA: TGTGCCAGCAGCCGAATCCCTACAGGGAGGGGGATCGGGCAGCCCCAGCATTTT; CDR3 protein: CASSRIPTGRGIGQPQHF
D gene: -; J gene: TRBJ1-2; V gene: TRBV2; clone size: -; CDR3 DNA: TGTGCCAGCGAAGGGCCTTACTATGGCTACACCTTC; CDR3 protein: CASEGPYYGYTF
D gene: -; J gene: TRBJ2-7; V gene: TRBV3-1; clone size: -; CDR3 DNA: TGTGCCAGCAGCCGGCTTTCTCACGAGCAGTACTTC; CDR3 protein: CASSRLSHEQYF
D gene: TRBD2; J gene: TRBJ2-1; V gene: TRBV7-9; clone size: -; CDR3 DNA: TGTGCCAGCAGCTTAGCAACCCTAGCGGGAGAGCAGTTCTTC; CDR3 protein: CASSLATLAGEQFF